This TCR beta chain was found in a study of regulatory T cells in long-lasting Graves disease. Trimming cost V 7 bases and J 0 bases; bases outside gene matches: 7. Germline V gene data show CDR1 as ENHRY and CDR2 as SYGVKD. CDR3 length: 17 amino acids. Documented time point: newly diagnosed GD, antithyroid drugs for less than 3 months. PBMCs provided the RNA from which the TCR library was made. Arm-PCR of CDR3 regions with iRepertoire HTBI primers generated TCR beta libraries. TCRdb independently ran MiXCR on the multiplex PCR reads; one entry per CDR3 protein. This table has about 440,000 distinct CDR3 sequences, 15% appearing once. As to this clonotype: Its specificity is not known.

Study conclusions and caveats: There was favoring of TRBV28, TRBJ1-2 and TRBJ2-5 in persistent disease.

The sample also formed part of further work on T cells in Graves' hyperthyroidism and ophthalmopathy. That report adds: Carried out on the TCR CDR3, a first-round RT-PCR used the HTBI primer set.

The J gene is TRBJ2-6, the V gene TRBV10-3; 9 nucleotides match TRBD1. Sequenced material: peripheral blood mononuclear cells (PBMCs), taken at new diagnosis, from a patient treated with antithyroid drugs. The sequence derives from a woman in her twenties or thirties with Graves disease. CDR3 residues: CAIMGQGGYSGANVLTF. The CDR3 DNA reads TGTGCCATCATGGGACAGGGTGGGTACTCTGGGGCCAACGTCCTGACTTTC.